Below, one T cell receptor beta chain is given with its context. In the authors' workflow: The authors estimated nucleated cell counts from reference gene primer amplification. Clones were sequenced by immunoSEQ multiplex PCR, and TCRdb holds only the in-frame ones, with some missing. The V and J calls and the clone size are those of that table, but D and trimming were determined from the DNA. The sample lists just over 300,000 clones; about 88% were seen once. This sample is drawn from a study of blood T cell repertoires in COVID-19. At the level of the study: The samples span acute and convalescent COVID-19 from the United States, Italy and Spain.

CDR1 is GTSNPN and CDR2 is SVGIG in the germline V gene (reference sequence). With 3 bases removed from V and 5 bases from J, the gap between germline ends came to 14 bases. The CDR3 sequence is 14 residues long. The chain has TRBV30 and TRBJ1-5, with a possible D match to TRBD1 (5 bases). The receptor comes from a woman between 35 and 50 years old who had recovered from COVID-19. Sequenced material: PBMCs or T cells enriched from blood (not recorded which). DNA for the CDR3: TGTGCCTGGAGAACTCCTGGGGCGCATCAGCCCCAGCATTTT. Amino acid sequence: CAWRTPGAHQPQHF.